Listed below are T cell receptor beta chains from one sample, sequenced in a study of blood T cell repertoires in COVID-19. Sequencing used immunoSEQ multiplex PCR; TCRdb keeps in-frame clones, though not all of them. The sample records over 85,000 clones, roughly 85% being singletons. The sequenced sample consisted of peripheral blood. The receptor source for this set is a woman of 80 years or more with active or convalescent COVID-19. Each CDR3 is given with its conserved first and last residue. The D gene is left open where the match is weak. Clone size is not always given. Where it is, it says once, few, many or a class for expanded clones.

v_gene: TRBV7-2; len: 14; abundance: few; j_gene: TRBJ1-1; d_gene: TRBD1; CDR3aa: CASSLARQGEKAFF; CDR3nt: TGTGCCAGCAGCTTAGCCCGACAGGGTGAAAAAGCTTTCTTT
v_gene: TRBV19; len: 19; abundance: -; j_gene: TRBJ2-1; d_gene: TRBD2; CDR3aa: CASSPRPGTSGSKFDEQFF; CDR3nt: TGTGCCAGTAGTCCTAGGCCGGGGACTAGCGGGAGTAAATTCGATGAGCAGTTCTTC
v_gene: TRBV30; len: 15; abundance: -; j_gene: TRBJ2-7; d_gene: TRBD2; CDR3aa: CAWRYLAGGSYEQYF; CDR3nt: TGTGCCTGGAGATATCTAGCGGGAGGTTCCTACGAGCAGTACTTC
v_gene: TRBV6-5; len: 13; abundance: -; j_gene: TRBJ1-2; d_gene: -; CDR3aa: CASSLIGDYGYTF; CDR3nt: TGTGCCAGCAGCCTTATCGGGGACTATGGCTACACCTTC
v_gene: TRBV5-1; len: 20; abundance: few; j_gene: TRBJ2-6; d_gene: TRBD2; CDR3aa: CASSLWIAGQLSSGANVLTF; CDR3nt: TGCGCCAGCAGCTTGTGGATAGCGGGGCAATTAAGCTCTGGGGCCAACGTCCTGACTTTC
v_gene: TRBV18; len: 15; abundance: -; j_gene: TRBJ1-5; d_gene: TRBD1; CDR3aa: CASSPSTGIAQPQHF; CDR3nt: TGTGCCAGCTCACCATCGACAGGGATAGCTCAGCCCCAGCATTTT
v_gene: TRBV28; len: 12; abundance: -; j_gene: TRBJ2-7; d_gene: TRBD1; CDR3aa: CASIGGQGGPYF; CDR3nt: TGTGCCAGCATAGGGGGACAGGGAGGTCCGTACTTC
v_gene: TRBV20-1; len: 11; abundance: -; j_gene: TRBJ1-2; d_gene: -; CDR3aa: CSARPNYGYTF; CDR3nt: TGCAGTGCTAGACCGAACTATGGCTACACCTTC
v_gene: TRBV19; len: 14; abundance: -; j_gene: TRBJ1-2; d_gene: -; CDR3aa: CASNPWQANYGYTF; CDR3nt: TGTGCCAGTAATCCGTGGCAGGCTAACTATGGCTACACCTTC
v_gene: TRBV5-1; len: 16; abundance: -; j_gene: TRBJ2-7; d_gene: TRBD2; CDR3aa: CASSFAPLAGGDEQYF; CDR3nt: TGCGCCAGCAGCTTTGCTCCCCTAGCGGGAGGTGACGAGCAGTACTTC
v_gene: TRBV11-2; len: 18; abundance: -; j_gene: TRBJ2-1; d_gene: TRBD1; CDR3aa: CASSPRDRPPRSYNEQFF; CDR3nt: TGTGCCAGCAGCCCGCGGGACAGGCCTCCGCGCTCCTACAATGAGCAGTTCTTC
v_gene: TRBV14; len: 18; abundance: -; j_gene: TRBJ2-3; d_gene: TRBD2; CDR3aa: CASSQRGFGPTWGDTQYF; CDR3nt: TGTGCCAGCAGCCAGCGGGGGTTCGGCCCCACGTGGGGGGATACGCAGTATTTT
v_gene: TRBV28; len: 15; abundance: -; j_gene: TRBJ2-1; d_gene: TRBD1; CDR3aa: CASSQGQVSYNEQFF; CDR3nt: TGTGCCAGCAGTCAAGGACAGGTCTCCTACAATGAGCAGTTCTTC
v_gene: TRBV7-6; len: 14; abundance: -; j_gene: TRBJ2-7; d_gene: -; CDR3aa: CASSLRQDSYEQYF; CDR3nt: TGTGCCAGCAGCTTGCGACAGGACTCCTACGAGCAGTACTTC
v_gene: TRBV5-1; len: 14; abundance: -; j_gene: TRBJ2-2; d_gene: TRBD2; CDR3aa: CASSWGGDTGELFF; CDR3nt: TGCGCCAGCAGCTGGGGAGGGGACACCGGGGAGCTGTTTTTT
v_gene: TRBV30; len: 16; abundance: once; j_gene: TRBJ2-3; d_gene: -; CDR3aa: CAWSDRQRTVWDTQYF; CDR3nt: TGTGCCTGGAGTGACAGGCAGCGTACGGTCTGGGATACGCAGTATTTT
v_gene: TRBV7-9; len: 17; abundance: -; j_gene: TRBJ2-3; d_gene: TRBD2; CDR3aa: CASSSLGLAGSTDTQYF; CDR3nt: TGTGCCAGCAGCTCCTTAGGACTAGCGGGCAGCACAGATACGCAGTATTTT
v_gene: TRBV5-4; len: 13; abundance: -; j_gene: TRBJ2-1; d_gene: TRBD2; CDR3aa: CASSLRSGRTKFF; CDR3nt: TGTGCCAGCAGCTTGAGAAGCGGGAGAACGAAGTTCTTC
v_gene: TRBV5-1; len: 14; abundance: -; j_gene: TRBJ1-2; d_gene: TRBD1; CDR3aa: CASSSGQGSYGYTF; CDR3nt: TGCGCCAGCAGCTCTGGACAGGGCTCCTATGGCTACACCTTC
v_gene: TRBV7-9; len: 14; abundance: -; j_gene: TRBJ1-2; d_gene: TRBD1; CDR3aa: CASTTTPGGNGYTF; CDR3nt: TGTGCCAGCACAACCACTCCAGGGGGCAATGGCTACACCTTC
v_gene: TRBV2; len: 16; abundance: -; j_gene: TRBJ2-7; d_gene: TRBD2; CDR3aa: CASTSLPREESYEQYF; CDR3nt: TGTGCCAGCACTTCCCTCCCGCGGGAGGAATCCTACGAGCAGTACTTC
v_gene: TRBV7-6; len: 16; abundance: -; j_gene: TRBJ2-3; d_gene: -; CDR3aa: CASTLRRSQAGDTQYF; CDR3nt: TGTGCCAGCACCCTAAGGCGTAGCCAAGCTGGAGATACGCAGTATTTT